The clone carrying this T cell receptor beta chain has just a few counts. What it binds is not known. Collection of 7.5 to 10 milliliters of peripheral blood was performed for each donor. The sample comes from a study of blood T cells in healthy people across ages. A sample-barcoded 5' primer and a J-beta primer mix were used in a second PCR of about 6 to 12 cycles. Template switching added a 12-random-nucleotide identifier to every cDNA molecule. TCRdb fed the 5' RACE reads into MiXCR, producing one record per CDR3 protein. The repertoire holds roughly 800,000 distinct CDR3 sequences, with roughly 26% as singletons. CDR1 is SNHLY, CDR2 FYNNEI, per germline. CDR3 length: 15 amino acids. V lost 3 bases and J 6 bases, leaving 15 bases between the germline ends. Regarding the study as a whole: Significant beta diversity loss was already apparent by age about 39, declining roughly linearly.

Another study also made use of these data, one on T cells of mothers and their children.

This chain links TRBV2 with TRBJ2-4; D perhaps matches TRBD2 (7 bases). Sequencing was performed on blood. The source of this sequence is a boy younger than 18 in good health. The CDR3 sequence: CASSEAGARGNIQYF. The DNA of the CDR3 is TGTGCCAGCAGTGAGGCGGGGGCACGTGGAAACATTCAGTACTTC. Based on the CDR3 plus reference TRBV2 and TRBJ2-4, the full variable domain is EPEVTQTPSHQVTQMGQEVILRCVPISNHLYFYWYRQILGQKVEFLVSFYNNEISEKSEIFDDQFSVERPDGSNFTLKIRSTKLEDSAMYFCASSEAGARGNIQYFGAGTRLSVL.